Below are 22 T cell receptor beta chains sequenced from a single sample in a study of T-cell memory formation after mild COVID-19. MiXCR, applied by TCRdb to the 5' RACE reads, yields one record per CDR3 protein. The sample consists of under 650,000 distinct CDR3 sequences, 15% to 20% of them appearing once. Sequencing was performed on PBMCs or a T cell subset sorted from them (not recorded which). All receptors derive from an adult woman who had mild COVID-19 (a few samples of this study predate the infection). Cell type and time point are not known.

The J gene is TRBJ2-2, the V gene TRBV5-4, with 7 positions matching TRBD1. With 3 bases clipped from V and 3 bases from J, the junction kept 5 bases outside the gene matches. CDR1 and CDR2 (germline): SGHNT, YYREEE (reference sequence). This CDR3 is built from 15 residues. The CDR3: CASSSRGQDTGELFF. In nucleotides, the CDR3 is TGTGCCAGCAGCTCTAGGGGGCAGGACACCGGGGAGCTGTTTTTT.

This chain links TRBV7-9 with TRBJ2-3; 7 bases match TRBD2. The junction had 13 bases not matched to a gene; V was cut back by 5 bases and J by 5 bases. Germline lookup yields CDR1 SEHNR and CDR2 FQNEAQ (reference sequence). The CDR3 has 16 residues. This CDR3 is CASSPRDYPPRDTQYF. The CDR3 coding sequence is TGTGCCAGCAGCCCCAGGGACTACCCGCCGAGAGATACGCAGTATTTT.

The V and J genes are TRBV25-1 and TRBJ2-3; tentatively, D is TRBD2 (5 bases). Trimming stripped 8 bases from V and 1 base from J, with 19 bases between. CDR1 is MGHDK, CDR2 SYGVNS, per germline. This CDR3 is 16 amino acids long. The CDR3 reads CASAWEWGAGTDTQYF. CDR3 nucleotide sequence: TGTGCCAGCGCCTGGGAATGGGGAGCTGGCACAGATACGCAGTATTTT. The whole variable domain, filled in from reference TRBV25-1 and TRBJ2-3, reads EADIYQTPRYLVIGTGKKITLECSQTMGHDKMYWYQQDPGMELHLIHYSYGVNSTEKGDLSSESTVSRIRTEHFPLTLESARPSHTSQYLCASAWEWGAGTDTQYFGPGTRLTVL.

This clonotype was found a few times. The chain couples TRBV6-1 to TRBJ2-5; 10 bases match TRBD1. The CDR3 covers 14 residues. Germline V gene sequence: CDR1 MNHNS, CDR2 SASEGT. V shed 3 bases, J shed 5 bases, and the junction held 3 bases outside the gene matches. CDR3 DNA: TGTGCCAGCAGTGAGACAGGGGGCCAGGAGACCCAGTACTTC. It is translated as CASSETGGQETQYF.

The J gene is TRBJ1-1, the V gene TRBV3-1; tentative D call: TRBD1 (6 bases). Per the germline V gene, CDR1 is LGHDT and CDR2 is YNNKEL (reference sequence). V was clipped by 6 bases and J by 4 bases, with 15 bases between them. This CDR3 comprises 14 residues. As DNA, the CDR3 is TGTGCCAGCAGTCAAACGACACAGGGCACTGAAGCTTTCTTT. Amino acid sequence: CASSQTTQGTEAFF.

The J gene is TRBJ1-5, the V gene TRBV19; a possible D gene is TRBD1 (6 bases). The germline V gene encodes CDR1 LNHDA and CDR2 SQIVND (reference sequence). The CDR3 loop spans 19 amino acids. V shed 6 bases and J shed 0 bases, with 24 bases lying between them. The CDR3 protein is CASSEPGHLAFPSNQPQHF. The CDR3 DNA reads as TGTGCCAGTAGCGAACCGGGACATCTTGCCTTTCCTAGCAATCAGCCCCAGCATTTT.

This clonotype appeared many times. The chain joins TRBV7-2 to TRBJ2-5; 8 nucleotides agree with TRBD2. CDR3 length equals 15 residues. With V trimmed by 3 bases and J by 2 bases, 5 bases remained unmatched. From germline, CDR1 is SGHTA and CDR2 FQGNSA. The CDR3 nucleotides are TGTGCCAGCAGCTTGGTAGCGGGGCGACAAGAGACCCAGTACTTC. Its translation is CASSLVAGRQETQYF.

The V and J genes are TRBV12-3 or TRBV12-4 and TRBJ1-2; D call uncertain. This CDR3 has 14 amino acids. Trimming took 1 base from V and 3 from J, leaving 9 bases between them. The CDR3 bases are TGTGCCAGCAGTTTAGGGGGTTACGACTATGGCTACACCTTC. This sequence encodes CASSLGGYDYGYTF.

This clonotype has a handful of counts. The chain employs TRBV5-1 and TRBJ2-2; D uncertain. Trimming shortened V by 3 bases and J by 4 bases, and 10 bases separated the two germline ends. This CDR3 contains 14 residues. Germline CDR1 and CDR2: SGHRS and YFSETQ. CDR3 DNA: TGCGCCAGCAGCTCGCAGAGAACCACCGGGGAGCTGTTTTTT. Amino acid sequence: CASSSQRTTGELFF.

The chain employs TRBV7-6 and TRBJ2-5; either TRBD1 or TRBD2 may supply D (5 bases each). Per germline, CDR1 SGHVS and CDR2 FNYEAQ. The V end was cut by 4 bases, the J end by 5 bases, with 14 bases between. The CDR3 has 14 residues. CDR3 nucleotides: TGTGCCAGCAGCTCGGGACCCCCGGGGGAGACCCAGTACTTC. Translation: CASSSGPPGETQYF.

About this clonotype: At one boundary the junction diverges from the germline segment, which might be a read error. V usage is TRBV4-1 and J usage is TRBJ2-5; 9 bases line up with TRBD1. The CDR3 length is 14 residues. In germline, CDR1 is MGHRA, CDR2 YSYEKL. Written as DNA, the CDR3 is TGCGCCAGCAGCCTCGACTCCAGGGGGACAGGGAGAGGGTTC. Translation: CASSLDSRGTGRGF.

The chain is built from TRBV3-1 and TRBJ1-6; D is unclear. The CDR3 extends over 15 amino acids. The germline V gene has CDR1 LGHDT and CDR2 YNNKEL (reference sequence). The V end was cut by 0 bases, the J end by 7 bases, with 10 bases between. The CDR3 DNA follows: TGTGCCAGCAGCCAAGACAGGTGGCCGAATTCACCCCTCCACTTT. It codes for CASSQDRWPNSPLHF.

This chain connects TRBV3-1 to TRBJ2-7; possibly TRBD1 or TRBD2 for D (6 bases each). Trimming took off 4 bases at V and 5 bases at J, with 12 bases between the two ends. The CDR3 is 13 residues long. Germline-derived CDR1 and CDR2 are LGHDT and YNNKEL (reference sequence). The CDR3 spells CASSPFGGHEQYF. Here the CDR3 DNA reads TGTGCCAGCAGCCCCTTTGGGGGGCACGAGCAGTACTTC.

This clonotype occurred a few times. This CDR3 is CASSLDPAVDWQPQHF. The CDR3 DNA reads as TGTGCCAGCAGCTTAGACCCCGCAGTGGATTGGCAGCCCCAGCATTTT. The chain combines TRBV7-9 with TRBJ1-5, with D uncertain. The V gene lost 1 base and the J gene lost 7 bases, with 17 bases spanning the gap. The germline V gene has CDR1 SEHNR and CDR2 FQNEAQ (reference sequence). CDR3 length equals 16 residues.

J is TRBJ2-3 and V is TRBV9; tentative D call: TRBD2 (6 bases). CDR1 is SGDLS, CDR2 YYNGEE, per germline. CDR3 size: 15 residues. The ends were cut back, 4 bases at V and 4 bases at J, with 16 bases in the middle. The CDR3 is CASSPGGARADTQYF. The CDR3 DNA reads TGTGCCAGCAGCCCAGGCGGGGCCCGGGCAGATACGCAGTATTTT.

This clonotype has a handful of counts. V is TRBV6-1 and J is TRBJ2-7; TRBD2 matches at 12 bases. V trimming: 2 bases; J trimming: 2 bases; junction bases outside the gene matches: 4. This CDR3 region has 16 residues. Germline V gene lookup returns CDR1 MNHNS and CDR2 SASEGT. The CDR3 sequence is CASSEPGLAGPYEQYF. The CDR3 coding sequence is TGTGCCAGCAGTGAACCTGGACTAGCGGGGCCCTACGAGCAGTACTTC.

The V gene is TRBV20-1, the J gene TRBJ1-5; D gene uncertain. The V end was cut by 2 bases, the J end by 7 bases, with 6 bases between. Looked up from germline, CDR1 is DFQATT and CDR2 is SNEGSKA (reference sequence). This CDR3 has 11 amino acids. For the CDR3, the DNA is TGCAGTGCTAGAATCGGCCAGCCCCAGCATTTT. It codes for CSARIGQPQHF.

This clonotype was seen repeatedly, ten times or more. The CDR3 DNA is TGCGCCAGCAGCTTGGATACGGCCCCCTACGAGCAGTACTTC. Its protein is CASSLDTAPYEQYF. The rearrangement joins TRBV5-1 to TRBJ2-7; no clear D gene. The ends were cut back, 0 bases at V and 2 bases at J, with 9 bases in the middle. This CDR3 is 14 amino acids long. The germline gives CDR1 SGHRS, CDR2 YFSETQ.

This clonotype came up a few times. The chain combines TRBV18 with TRBJ2-7; 8 nucleotides align to TRBD1. This CDR3 has 15 residues. Germline assignment: CDR1 KGHSH and CDR2 LQKENI. V lost 3 bases to trimming and J lost 2 bases; unmatched junction nucleotides: 6. CDR3 in DNA: TGTGCCAGCTCACCGGGCGGACAGGGCACCTACGAGCAGTACTTC. It yields the protein CASSPGGQGTYEQYF.

This clonotype showed up many times. V and J are TRBV7-9 and TRBJ2-7, with 9 bases aligning to TRBD1. The CDR3 spans 15 residues. CDR1 SEHNR and CDR2 FQNEAQ come from the germline V gene (reference sequence). V gave up 4 bases and J gave up 1 base; unmatched junction bases: 5. Written as DNA, the CDR3 is TGTGCCAGCAGCTGGGTAGGGACAGGGTCCTACGAGCAGTACTTC. Residues: CASSWVGTGSYEQYF.

The rearrangement links TRBV5-1 to TRBJ2-3; D unclear. The CDR3 covers 12 residues. Germline V lookup: CDR1 SGHRS, CDR2 YFSETQ. Trimming removed 2 bases from V and 4 bases from J, with 5 bases in between. The CDR3 bases are TGCGCCAGCAGCTTAATCGCAGATACGCAGTATTTT. Translating gives CASSLIADTQYF.

This clonotype was seen a handful of times. The chain joins TRBV7-8 to TRBJ2-7; 10 bases fit TRBD2. The CDR3 loop spans 15 amino acids. Germline values: CDR1 SGHVS, CDR2 FQNEAQ. Unmatched junction bases numbered 7, after V lost 4 bases and J lost 4 bases. The CDR3 protein is CASSSSGRAFYEQYF. In DNA form, the CDR3 reads TGTGCCAGCAGCTCCAGCGGGAGGGCCTTTTACGAGCAGTACTTC.